This T cell receptor (beta chain) was captured in a study of cytomegalovirus exposure and HLA in healthy donors. Study overall: Of fewer than 450 genotyped donors, around 76% clustered with self-reported Caucasian donors. Whole-study results and caveats: A list of roughly 180 TCR beta chains associated with cytomegalovirus was given. Prior analysis indicated that the majority of TCR beta V segments exhibited productivity approximately 87% or approximately 30% of the time.

Details on this clone: As yet, its antigen is unknown.

It was with 60 Vbeta and 13 Jbeta primers that the PCR ran. Profiled with immunoSEQ multiplex PCR; TCRdb holds only in-frame clones, not every one. Of some 190,000 clones in the sample, about four fifths were seen once. Trimming left V 2 bases short and J 6 bases short, with 18 bases between. Germline values: CDR1 SGHDT, CDR2 YYEEEE. This CDR3 region has 15 residues. This TCR was sampled from a female donor in good health and CMV-seronegative. The sequencing sample was made of PBMCs. The V and J genes are TRBV5-6 and TRBJ2-7; possible D gene TRBD1, 6 bases. The CDR3 spells CASSLGYGTTREQYF. As DNA, the CDR3 is TGTGCCAGCAGCTTAGGTTACGGGACAACACGCGAGCAGTACTTC. Combining the CDR3 with reference TRBV5-6 and TRBJ2-7 gives the whole variable domain DAGVTQSPTHLIKTRGQQVTLRCSPKSGHDTVSWYQQALGQGPQFIFQYYEEEERQRGNFPDRFSGHQFPNYSSELNVNALLLGDSALYLCASSLGYGTTREQYFGPGTRLTVT.